The 27 T cell receptor beta chains given below trace back to one sample, sequenced in a study of response to subunit inactivated influenza vaccine. MiXCR was run by TCRdb on the RT-PCR reads, yielding one entry per CDR3 protein. The sample lists 650,000 to 800,000 distinct CDR3 sequences; approximately 14% were seen once. The sequencing here drew on PBMCs from blood, taken roughly 2 weeks before vaccination. The receptor set was obtained from a man over 45 who received an inactivated influenza vaccine.

The sample holds a few counts of this clonotype. The chain is built from TRBV29-1 and TRBJ2-2, with D maybe TRBD1 (6 bases). Trimming took off 6 bases at V and 7 bases at J, with 12 bases between the two ends. Germline CDR1 is SQVTM and CDR2 is ANQGSEA. There are 12 residues in the CDR3. DNA for the CDR3: TGCAGCGTACTGACAGGAAACGGGGAGCTGTTTTTT. Its protein product is CSVLTGNGELFF.

This clonotype showed up just a few times. V and J are TRBV5-1 and TRBJ2-3; TRBD2 agrees at 12 bases. The CDR3 is made up of 16 amino acids. V trimming: 1 base; J trimming: 3 bases; junction bases outside the gene matches: 3. CDR1 is SGHRS and CDR2 is YFSETQ in the germline V gene. Written as DNA, the CDR3 is TGCGCCAGCAGCTTGCCTAGCGGGGGGGCTACAGATACGCAGTATTTT. It yields the protein CASSLPSGGATDTQYF.

This clonotype was seen only a few times. V and J are TRBV9 and TRBJ2-1; 9 nucleotides line up with TRBD2. CDR3 length equals 15 residues. V lost 3 bases and J lost 6; bases outside the gene matches: 7. Germline CDR1 and CDR2: SGDLS and YYNGEE. The CDR3 DNA follows: TGTGCCAGCAGCGACCATCTAGCGGGGCCCAATGAGCAGTTCTTC. It codes for CASSDHLAGPNEQFF.

This clonotype showed up just a few times. The V and J genes are TRBV4-3 and TRBJ2-3; D remains unclear. With 6 bases removed from V and 1 base from J, the gap between germline ends came to 11 bases. Germline-derived CDR1 and CDR2 are LGHNA and YSLEER. The CDR3 sequence is 14 residues long. The CDR3 protein is CASSSSVGTDTQYF. The CDR3 bases are TGCGCCAGCAGTTCGAGCGTTGGCACAGATACGCAGTATTTT.

At least ten counts were recorded for this clonotype. The rearrangement joins TRBV5-6 to TRBJ2-5; 8 bases match TRBD1. The CDR3 runs 14 residues. The trim removed 2 bases at V and 9 bases at J, leaving 9 bases unmatched. Germline V gives CDR1 SGHDT, CDR2 YYEEEE. The CDR3 nucleotides are TGTGCCAGCAGCTTAGGGACAGGAGGATCGGCCCAGTACTTC. Amino acid sequence: CASSLGTGGSAQYF.

The table lists this clonotype with a few counts. The chain carries TRBV12-3 or TRBV12-4 and TRBJ1-2, with D uncertain. Trimming stripped 7 bases from V and 2 bases from J, with 14 bases between. This CDR3 spans 14 amino acids. The DNA of the CDR3 is TGTGCCAGCATCAAGCGGGAGGCAAACTATGGCTACACCTTC. Its translation: CASIKREANYGYTF.

This clonotype appeared a few times. J is TRBJ2-7 and V is TRBV10-3, with TRBD2 matching 8 bases. The germline gives CDR1 ENHRY, CDR2 SYGVKD. This CDR3 has 15 amino acids. V trimming: 4 bases; J trimming: 6 bases; junction bases outside the gene matches: 11. CDR3 loop: CAISGWGGLAREQYF. Written as DNA, the CDR3 is TGTGCCATCAGTGGCTGGGGCGGACTAGCCCGCGAGCAGTACTTC.

The chain employs TRBV14 and TRBJ2-7, with TRBD1 as a possible D gene (6 bases). Per germline, CDR1 SGHDN and CDR2 FVKESK. The germline V and J ends were trimmed by 8 bases and 0 bases, with 14 bases remaining between them. The CDR3 has 14 residues. CDR3 protein: CASGQDSSSYEQYF. The CDR3 DNA is TGTGCCAGCGGGCAGGACAGTAGCTCCTACGAGCAGTACTTC. The whole variable domain, remainder taken from reference TRBV14 and TRBJ2-7, is EAGVTQFPSHSVIEKGQTVTLRCDPISGHDNLYWYRRVMGKEIKFLLHFVKESKQDESGMPNNRFLAERTGGTYSTLKVQPAELEDSGVYFCASGQDSSSYEQYFGPGTRLTVT.

This clonotype has only a few counts. The V call is TRBV5-1, the J call TRBJ2-7, with 8 bases that match TRBD1. V was pared by 5 bases and J by 3 bases, with 7 bases of the junction left unmatched. Looked up from germline, CDR1 is SGHRS and CDR2 is YFSETQ. The CDR3 totals 14 residues. The CDR3 DNA follows: TGCGCCAGCAGATTGAGAGACAGGGGCTACGAGCAGTACTTC. Amino acids: CASRLRDRGYEQYF.

V usage is TRBV9 and J usage is TRBJ2-7, with 11 bases identical to TRBD2. Trimming took 2 bases from V and 6 from J; bases not matched to a gene: 7. The length of the CDR3 is 15 residues. Germline-derived CDR1 and CDR2 are SGDLS and YYNGEE. The CDR3 DNA follows: TGTGCCAGCAGCGTTATGACTAGCGGGAAGGGCGAGCAGTACTTC. Translated: CASSVMTSGKGEQYF.

V gene TRBV4-3 combines with J gene TRBJ2-1; D is ambiguous. V lost 0 bases to trimming and J lost 4 bases, with 13 bases between them. This CDR3 spans 16 amino acids. Germline assignment: CDR1 LGHNA and CDR2 YSLEER. CDR3 in DNA: TGCGCCAGCAGCCAAGATAGGCAGGTGAATTACAATGAGCAGTTCTTC. Protein sequence: CASSQDRQVNYNEQFF.

The V call is TRBV20-1, the J call TRBJ1-3, with 10 bases lining up with TRBD1. Germline CDR1 is DFQATT and CDR2 is SNEGSKA (reference sequence). This CDR3 comprises 16 residues. J lost 4 bases, V lost 2 bases, and 8 bases had no gene match. The CDR3 spells CSARPQGQGRGNTIYF. CDR3 coding DNA: TGCAGTGCTAGACCCCAGGGACAGGGGAGAGGAAACACCATATATTTT.

The rearrangement uses TRBV15 and TRBJ2-5, with 7 bases aligning to TRBD2. Germline CDR1 and CDR2: LNHNV and YYDKDF (reference sequence). The CDR3 sequence is 14 residues long. In nucleotides, the CDR3 is TGTGCAGCCAGTGGGAGGGGAGGATCGGAGACCCAGTACTTC. The encoded protein is CAASGRGGSETQYF.

At least ten counts were recorded for this clonotype. The chain joins TRBV29-1 to TRBJ2-5, with a possible D match to TRBD2 (6 bases). V was pared by 1 base and J by 3 bases, with 6 bases between. Germline V gene lookup returns CDR1 SQVTM and CDR2 ANQGSEA. The CDR3 totals 12 residues. The CDR3 region has the DNA TGCAGCGTTGAAGGACTAGAAGAGACCCAGTACTTC. Residues: CSVEGLEETQYF.

This clonotype was counted between two and nine times. The genes are TRBV20-1 and TRBJ2-1, with 9 bases fitting TRBD2. Germline V CDR1 and CDR2: DFQATT, SNEGSKA (reference sequence). This CDR3 spans 14 amino acids. J lost 8 bases, V lost 3 bases, and 8 bases had no gene match. CDR3 DNA sequence: TGCAGTGCTAGTGCCGCGGGAGGGAGGGATGAGCAGTTCTTC. Encoded protein: CSASAAGGRDEQFF.

The chain has TRBV24-1 and TRBJ2-1; D possibly matches TRBD1 or TRBD2 (5 bases each). Trimming removed 5 bases from V and 9 bases from J, with 10 bases in between. The germline gives CDR1 KGHDR, CDR2 SFDVKD. The CDR3 loop spans 12 amino acids. The DNA of the CDR3 is TGTGCCACCAGTGGTGGGGGATCTGAGCAGTTCTTC. This codes for CATSGGGSEQFF.

The DNA for the CDR3 is TGTGCCAGCAGCCAATTGCCCGGGACTAGCGGGATTGATGAGCAGTTCTTC. As protein: CASSQLPGTSGIDEQFF. The chain is built from TRBV14 and TRBJ2-1, with 13 bases matching TRBD2. Unmatched junction bases numbered 9, after V lost 2 bases and J lost 8 bases. CDR3 length: 17 amino acids. The V gene's germline CDR1 is SGHDN and CDR2 FVKESK. The full variable domain, with the rest looked up from reference TRBV14 and TRBJ2-1, is EAGVTQFPSHSVIEKGQTVTLRCDPISGHDNLYWYRRVMGKEIKFLLHFVKESKQDESGMPNNRFLAERTGGTYSTLKVQPAELEDSGVYFCASSQLPGTSGIDEQFFGPGTRLTVL.

This clonotype has more than one count but fewer than ten. The CDR3 DNA is TGTGCCAGCAGCCAAGATGGCTACAGTGCGAACACTGAAGCTTTCTTT. It specifies CASSQDGYSANTEAFF. The gene calls are TRBV4-2 and TRBJ1-1, with D unresolved. This CDR3 has 16 residues. The germline V and J ends were trimmed by 0 bases and 1 base, with 12 bases remaining between them. Germline V gene sequence: CDR1 LGHNA, CDR2 YNFKEQ.

The sample holds a few counts of this clonotype. This chain joins TRBV5-1 and TRBJ2-3; D is uncertain. Germline loops: CDR1 SGHRS, CDR2 YFSETQ. Trimming pared 3 bases from V and 0 bases from J, leaving 5 bases between. The CDR3 runs 13 residues. The DNA for the CDR3 is TGCGCCAGCAGCTACAGAAGCACAGATACGCAGTATTTT. This gives the protein CASSYRSTDTQYF.

Of note for this clonotype: One end of the junction does not line up with germline, which may come from a read error. The chain employs TRBV12-3 or TRBV12-4 and TRBJ1-2; tentatively, D is TRBD1 (6 bases). The CDR3 sequence is 12 residues long. CDR3 protein: CGSSKQGLGYTF. The DNA of the CDR3 is TGTGGCAGCAGTAAGCAGGGGCTTGGCTACACCTTC.

The chain carries TRBV28 and TRBJ2-5; TRBD1 agrees at 8 bases. The CDR3 loop spans 14 amino acids. Germline loops: CDR1 MDHEN, CDR2 SYDVKM. J lost 5 bases, V lost 4 bases, and 6 bases had no gene match. The CDR3 here is CASSSSGGGETQYF. Here the CDR3 DNA reads TGTGCCAGCAGTTCCTCAGGGGGCGGGGAGACCCAGTACTTC. The full variable domain, rest sourced from reference TRBV28 and TRBJ2-5, is DVKVTQSSRYLVKRTGEKVFLECVQDMDHENMFWYRQDPGLGLRLIYFSYDVKMKEKGDIPEGYSVSREKKERFSLILESASTNQTSMYLCASSSSGGGETQYFGPGTRLLVL.

This clonotype has only a few counts. V is TRBV20-1 and J is TRBJ2-1; a weak D match, TRBD1 (5 bases). The CDR3 spans 13 residues. From germline, CDR1 is DFQATT and CDR2 SNEGSKA (reference sequence). The V end lost 3 bases, the J end lost 8 bases, and 14 bases lay between the germline ends. The CDR3, as DNA: TGCAGTGCTAGTGAAGGGGTTCGGGATGAGCAGTTCTTC. It translates to CSASEGVRDEQFF.

With respect to this clonotype: An end of the junction does not agree with germline; a read error may underlie this. This chain uses TRBV7-7 with TRBJ2-5; 12 bases are a match to TRBD2. The CDR3 spans 18 residues. Looked up from germline, CDR1 is SSHAT and CDR2 is FNYEAQ (reference sequence). The CDR3 DNA reads as TGTGCTAGCAGCTTAGTGACTAGCGGGGGCCCAGTTGGGGAGACCCAGTACTTC. Its protein product is CASSLVTSGGPVGETQYF.

The V call is TRBV11-2, the J call TRBJ2-7; D call uncertain. Germline lookup yields CDR1 SGHAT and CDR2 FQNNGV. The V and J ends lost 5 bases and 1 base respectively, with 12 bases between them. This CDR3 is 14 amino acids long. In DNA form, the CDR3 reads TGTGCCAGCAGCCAGCGACTGGATTCCTACGAGCAGTACTTC. This translates into CASSQRLDSYEQYF.

This clonotype occurred many times. The rearrangement links TRBV4-1 to TRBJ1-1; 7 bases match TRBD1. The CDR3 totals 15 residues. The ends lost 4 bases at V and 6 bases at J; junction bases unmatched: 11. Germline assignment: CDR1 MGHRA and CDR2 YSYEKL. CDR3 nucleotides: TGCGCCAGCAGCCCCTTCGGACAGGACTCTCCTGAAGCTTTCTTT. Its translation: CASSPFGQDSPEAFF.

The gene calls are TRBV6-2 or TRBV6-3 and TRBJ1-1; D gene ambiguous. The germline CDR1 and CDR2 sequences are MNHEY and SVGEGT. There are 16 residues in the CDR3. Trimming shortened V by 3 bases and J by 2 bases, and 16 bases separated the two germline ends. In DNA form, the CDR3 reads TGTGCCAGCAGTTATGCCCCTGGTTCAGTCAACACTGAAGCTTTCTTT. Protein: CASSYAPGSVNTEAFF.

This clonotype was picked up many times. The gene calls are TRBV6-1 and TRBJ2-1, with D possibly matching TRBD2 (7 bases). In germline, CDR1 is MNHNS, CDR2 SASEGT. V shed 6 bases and J shed 7 bases, with 10 bases lying between them. The CDR3 spans 12 residues. The CDR3 DNA follows: TGTGCCAGCAGGAAGGGGGGGAATGAGCAGTTCTTC. This gives the protein CASRKGGNEQFF.